The sequence of this T cell receptor beta chain was determined in a study of blood T cell repertoires in COVID-19. Overall study: Samples came from the United States, Italy and Spain, spanning acute and convalescent COVID-19. PBMCs, B-cell-depleted T cells, or T cells provided the cDNA or gDNA that made up the material.

Profiled with immunoSEQ multiplex PCR; TCRdb holds only in-frame clones, not every one. The table lists 300,000 to 400,000 clones, 80% to 90% of them singletons. The clonotype originates from a man aged 25 to 40 with active or convalescent COVID-19. What was sequenced was peripheral blood.

CDR3 nucleotides: TGTGCCAGTAGTCCGGACAGGGGGCATAATGAAAAACTGTTTTTT. It yields the protein CASSPDRGHNEKLFF. The chain couples TRBV19 to TRBJ1-4; 11 nucleotides align to TRBD1. The germline V gene has CDR1 LNHDA and CDR2 SQIVND (reference sequence). The ends lost 5 bases at V and 4 bases at J; junction bases unmatched: 3. The CDR3 totals 15 residues.